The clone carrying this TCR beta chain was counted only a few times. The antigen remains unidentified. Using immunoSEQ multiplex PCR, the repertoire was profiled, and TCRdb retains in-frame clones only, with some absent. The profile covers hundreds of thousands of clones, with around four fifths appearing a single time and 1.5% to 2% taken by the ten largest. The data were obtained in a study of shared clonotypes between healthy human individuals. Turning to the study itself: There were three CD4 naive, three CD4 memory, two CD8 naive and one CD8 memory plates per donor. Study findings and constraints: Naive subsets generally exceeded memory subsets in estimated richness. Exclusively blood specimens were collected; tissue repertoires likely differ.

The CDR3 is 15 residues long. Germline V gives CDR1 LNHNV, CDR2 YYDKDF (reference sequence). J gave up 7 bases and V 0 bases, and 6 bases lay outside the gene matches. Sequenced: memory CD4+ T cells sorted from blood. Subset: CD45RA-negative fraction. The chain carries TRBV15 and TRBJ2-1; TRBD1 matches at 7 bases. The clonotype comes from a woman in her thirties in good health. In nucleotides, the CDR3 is TGTGCCACCAGCAGAGACCGACAGGGCGGAAATGAGCAGTTCTTC. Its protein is CATSRDRQGGNEQFF.